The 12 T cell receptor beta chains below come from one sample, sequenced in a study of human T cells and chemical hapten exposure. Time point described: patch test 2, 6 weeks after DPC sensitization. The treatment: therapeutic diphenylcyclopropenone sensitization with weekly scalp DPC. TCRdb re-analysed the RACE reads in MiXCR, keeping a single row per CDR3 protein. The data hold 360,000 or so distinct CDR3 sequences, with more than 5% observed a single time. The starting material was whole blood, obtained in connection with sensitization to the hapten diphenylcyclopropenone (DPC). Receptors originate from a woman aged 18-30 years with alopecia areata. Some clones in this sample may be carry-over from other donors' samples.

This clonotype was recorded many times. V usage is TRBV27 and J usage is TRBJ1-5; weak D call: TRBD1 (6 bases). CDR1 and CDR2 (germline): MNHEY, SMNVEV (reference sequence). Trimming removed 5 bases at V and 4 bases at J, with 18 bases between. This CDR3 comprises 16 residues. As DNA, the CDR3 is TGTGCCAGCAGTGCGGATTTCGGGGGCCGGAATCAGCCCCAGCATTTT. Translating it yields CASSADFGGRNQPQHF.

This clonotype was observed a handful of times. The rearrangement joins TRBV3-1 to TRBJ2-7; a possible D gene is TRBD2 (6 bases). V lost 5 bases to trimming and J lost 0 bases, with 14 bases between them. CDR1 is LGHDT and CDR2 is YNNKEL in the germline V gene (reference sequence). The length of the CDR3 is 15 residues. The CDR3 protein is CASSAWDSSSYEQYF. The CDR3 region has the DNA TGTGCCAGCAGCGCCTGGGACTCGAGCTCCTACGAGCAGTACTTC.

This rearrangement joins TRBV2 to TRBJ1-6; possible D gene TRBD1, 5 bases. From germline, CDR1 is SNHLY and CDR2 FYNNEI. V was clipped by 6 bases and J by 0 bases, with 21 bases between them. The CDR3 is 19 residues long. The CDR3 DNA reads TGTGCCAGCAGAAAGGGACCGACGGAACGGAACTCCTATAATTCACCCCTCCACTTT. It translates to CASRKGPTERNSYNSPLHF.

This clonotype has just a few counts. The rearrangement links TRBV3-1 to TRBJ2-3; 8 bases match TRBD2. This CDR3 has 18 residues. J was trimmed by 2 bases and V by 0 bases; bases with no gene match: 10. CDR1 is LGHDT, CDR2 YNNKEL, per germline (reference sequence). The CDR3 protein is CASSQELSGGAHTDTQYF. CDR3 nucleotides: TGTGCCAGCAGCCAAGAATTGTCCGGGGGGGCACACACAGATACGCAGTATTTT.

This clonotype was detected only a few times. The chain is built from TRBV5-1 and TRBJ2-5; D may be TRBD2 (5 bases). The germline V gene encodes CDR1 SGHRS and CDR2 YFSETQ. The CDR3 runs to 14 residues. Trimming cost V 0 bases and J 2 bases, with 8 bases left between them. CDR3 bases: TGCGCCAGCAGCTTGGATCCGGGGCAAGAGACCCAGTACTTC. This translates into CASSLDPGQETQYF.

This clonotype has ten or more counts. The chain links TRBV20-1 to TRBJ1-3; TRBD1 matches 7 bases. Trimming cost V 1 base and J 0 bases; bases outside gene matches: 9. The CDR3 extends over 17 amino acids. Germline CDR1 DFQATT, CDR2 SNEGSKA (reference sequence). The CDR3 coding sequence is TGCAGTGCTAGAGTGATTGGAAGGGACAGCTCTGGAAACACCATATATTTT. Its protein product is CSARVIGRDSSGNTIYF.

The CDR3 region is CASSRRITGVNNEKLFF. The CDR3 nucleotides are TGTGCCAGCAGCCGAAGAATAACAGGAGTAAATAATGAAAAACTGTTTTTT. The V gene is TRBV3-1, the J gene TRBJ1-4; tentative D call: TRBD1 (5 bases). Germline CDR1 is LGHDT and CDR2 is YNNKEL (reference sequence). CDR3 length equals 17 residues. The V and J ends lost 4 bases and 4 bases respectively, with 19 bases between them.

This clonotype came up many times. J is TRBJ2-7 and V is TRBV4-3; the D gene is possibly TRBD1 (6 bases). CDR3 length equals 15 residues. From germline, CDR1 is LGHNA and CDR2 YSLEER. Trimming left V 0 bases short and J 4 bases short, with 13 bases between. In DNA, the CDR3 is TGCGCCAGCAGCCAAGATCTCGGACAGCCTTACGAGCAGTACTTC. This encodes CASSQDLGQPYEQYF.

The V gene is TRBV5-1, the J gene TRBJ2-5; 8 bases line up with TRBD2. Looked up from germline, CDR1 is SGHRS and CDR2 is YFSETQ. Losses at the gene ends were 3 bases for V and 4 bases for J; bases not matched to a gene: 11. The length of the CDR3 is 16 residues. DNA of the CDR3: TGCGCCAGCAGCTCCCCCCCGGGGGGGCCGGGAGAGACCCAGTACTTC. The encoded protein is CASSSPPGGPGETQYF.

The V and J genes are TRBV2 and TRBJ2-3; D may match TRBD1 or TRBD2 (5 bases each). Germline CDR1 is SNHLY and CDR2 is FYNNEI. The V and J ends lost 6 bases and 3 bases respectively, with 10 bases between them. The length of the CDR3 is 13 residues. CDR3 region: CASRLGTTDTQYF. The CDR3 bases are TGTGCCAGCAGGCTTGGGACGACAGATACGCAGTATTTT.

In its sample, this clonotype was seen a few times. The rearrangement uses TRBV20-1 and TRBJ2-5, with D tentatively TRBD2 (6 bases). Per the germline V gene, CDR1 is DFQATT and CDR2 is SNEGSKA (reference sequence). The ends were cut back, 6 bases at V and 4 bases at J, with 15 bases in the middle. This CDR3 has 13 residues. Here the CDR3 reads CSALGQGGETQYF. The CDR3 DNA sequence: TGCAGTGCCCTGGGTCAGGGAGGAGAGACCCAGTACTTC.

Here the CDR3 DNA reads TGTGCCAGCCGGACTACAGGGGTTTCCCACAATGAGCAGTTCTTC. It translates to CASRTTGVSHNEQFF. This rearrangement joins TRBV6-5 to TRBJ2-1; D may be TRBD1 (7 bases). The CDR3 consists of 15 residues. Trimming stripped 8 bases from V and 5 bases from J, with 19 bases between. CDR1 and CDR2 (germline): MNHEY, SVGAGI.